These 26 T cell receptor beta chains share one sample of origin, sequenced in a study of human T cells and chemical hapten exposure. MiXCR, run by TCRdb on the RACE reads, gives a single entry per CDR3 protein. The sample yields 70,000 to 90,000 distinct CDR3 sequences, roughly a tenth seen once. The time point was: patch test 2, 6 weeks after DPC sensitization. This sample's treatment: therapeutic diphenylcyclopropenone sensitization with weekly scalp DPC. The sequencing used whole blood, collected in connection with sensitization to the hapten diphenylcyclopropenone (DPC). The receptors derive from a woman in her 50s with alopecia areata. Some clones in this sample may be carry-over from other donors' samples.

For this clonotype: One base away lies a much larger clone, so this may be a sequencing read error. The V and J genes are TRBV20-1 and TRBJ2-7, with D unresolved. The CDR3 covers 17 residues. The germline V gene encodes CDR1 DFQATT and CDR2 SNEGSKA (reference sequence). The CDR3 bases are TGCAGTGCTAGAGATGATCGGGCCGCTACCACCTACGAGGAGCGGTACTTC. It is translated as CSARDDRAATTYEERYF.

This clonotype turned up a few times. The chain recombines TRBV20-1 with TRBJ1-5, with TRBD1 matching over 7 bases. Looked up from germline, CDR1 is DFQATT and CDR2 is SNEGSKA (reference sequence). Unmatched junction bases numbered 14, after V lost 4 bases and J lost 2 bases. This CDR3 contains 17 residues. The DNA for the CDR3 is TGCAGTGCTACCTCTACAGGGGCGAGTCTGGGCAATCAGCCCCAGCATTTT. It is translated as CSATSTGASLGNQPQHF.

This clonotype showed up many times. The V gene is TRBV12-3 or TRBV12-4, the J gene TRBJ1-4; 7 bases map to TRBD1. The CDR3 has 12 residues. The V and J ends lost 10 bases and 5 bases, in that order; junction bases with no gene match: 4. The CDR3 coding sequence is TGTGCCACATCCAGGGGGAATGAAAAACTGTTTTTT. This gives the protein CATSRGNEKLFF.

Concerning this clonotype itself: The junction does not match germline at one end; this may be a read error. The gene calls are TRBV30 and TRBJ2-3, with 9 positions matching TRBD2. The CDR3 is 16 amino acids. Looked up from germline, CDR1 is GTSNPN and CDR2 is SVGIG (reference sequence). CDR3 sequence (DNA): TGTGCCTGGAGTAGGCGGGAGGGCTTATCTCGGGATATGCAGTATTTT. It translates to CAWSRREGLSRDMQYF.

Only a few counts were recorded for this clonotype. This chain uses TRBV12-3 or TRBV12-4 with TRBJ2-5; a possible D gene is TRBD2 (6 bases). V gave up 10 bases and J gave up 1 base, with 19 bases separating them. The CDR3 is 15 residues long. The CDR3 loop reads CAINGAGGSQETQYF. CDR3 sequence (DNA): TGTGCCATCAACGGGGCCGGGGGAAGCCAAGAGACCCAGTACTTC.

In its sample, this clonotype was seen many times. The chain recombines TRBV28 with TRBJ1-1, with D maybe TRBD1 (5 bases). From germline, CDR1 is MDHEN and CDR2 SYDVKM. The V and J ends lost 8 bases and 6 bases respectively, with 22 bases between them. There are 15 residues in the CDR3. CDR3 amino acids: CASRPSLGLIAEAFF. CDR3 nucleotide sequence: TGTGCCAGCCGACCATCTTTGGGGCTCATCGCTGAAGCTTTCTTT.

The V call is TRBV7-9, the J call TRBJ1-1; D is undetermined. There are 13 residues in the CDR3. CDR1 SEHNR and CDR2 FQNEAQ come from the germline V gene (reference sequence). V lost 11 bases, J lost 4 bases, and 17 bases lay in between. The CDR3 sequence: CALRAAGPTEAFF. In DNA, the CDR3 is TGTGCCCTACGGGCGGCAGGCCCCACTGAAGCTTTCTTT.

This clonotype has a count of ten or more. The V and J genes are TRBV6-6 and TRBJ1-2, with D maybe TRBD1 (6 bases). Germline-derived CDR1 and CDR2 are MNHNY and SVGAGI (reference sequence). V shed 5 bases and J shed 8 bases, with 15 bases lying between them. The CDR3 is made up of 13 amino acids. CDR3 sequence (DNA): TGTGCCAGCAGTGGGGGACACCTTATGGGCTACACCTTC. It yields the protein CASSGGHLMGYTF.

This clonotype was picked up a small number of times. The chain uses TRBV20-1 and TRBJ2-3; TRBD1 aligns across 8 bases. Trimming removed 0 bases from V and 5 bases from J; junction bases left unmatched: 4. Germline V gene lookup returns CDR1 DFQATT and CDR2 SNEGSKA (reference sequence). This CDR3 has 14 residues. DNA for the CDR3: TGCAGTGCTAGAGAGGCAGGGGGCGTAGATACGCAGTATTTT. It is translated as CSAREAGGVDTQYF.

The sample holds many counts of this clonotype. The CDR3 nucleotides are TGTGCCAGCAGCGGGACAGGGCCCTCCTACGAGCAGTACTTC. Amino acid sequence: CASSGTGPSYEQYF. This sequence joins TRBV27 and TRBJ2-7, with TRBD1 matching 9 bases. V was pared by 6 bases and J by 0 bases, with 3 bases of the junction left unmatched. CDR3 size: 14 residues. Germline values: CDR1 MNHEY, CDR2 SMNVEV (reference sequence).

Concerning this clonotype: A much larger clone differs by one base, so this may be a read error. The rearrangement uses TRBV20-1 and TRBJ2-7; TRBD2 matches 9 bases. J lost 6 bases, V lost 3 bases, and 6 bases had no gene match. The CDR3 extends over 13 amino acids. Per the germline V gene, CDR1 is DFQATT and CDR2 is SNEGSKA (reference sequence). The CDR3 DNA sequence: TGCAGTGCTAGTCCTAGCGGGACCCGCGAGCAGTACTTC. Its translation: CSASPSGTREQYF.

This clonotype appeared many times. This chain joins TRBV27 and TRBJ1-6, with 7 bases fitting TRBD1. This CDR3 has 14 residues. The V gene's germline CDR1 is MNHEY and CDR2 SMNVEV (reference sequence). V trimming: 6 bases; J trimming: 10 bases; junction bases outside the gene matches: 9. CDR3 sequence: CASSSPGGSSPLHF. The CDR3 bases are TGTGCCAGCAGCTCCCCAGGGGGAAGCTCACCCCTCCACTTT.

This chain uses TRBV6-5 with TRBJ1-1; a weak D match, TRBD1 (6 bases). Germline-derived CDR1 and CDR2 are MNHEY and SVGAGI. The CDR3 runs to 16 residues. Trimming left V 0 bases short and J 0 bases short, with 11 bases between. This chain's CDR3 is CASSYSGGRMNTEAFF. The CDR3 DNA sequence: TGTGCCAGCAGTTACTCCGGGGGGCGGATGAACACTGAAGCTTTCTTT.

Sample share makes this clonotype medium-sized (0.01 to 0.1%). V gene TRBV20-1 combines with J gene TRBJ2-2; the match to TRBD2 covers 12 bases. Germline assignment: CDR1 DFQATT and CDR2 SNEGSKA (reference sequence). Trimming at V came to 3 bases and at J to 3 bases, leaving 2 bases not matched to a gene. The CDR3 length is 15 residues. DNA for the CDR3: TGCAGTGCTAGGACTAGCGGGAGTGACACCGGGGAGCTGTTTTTT. The encoded protein is CSARTSGSDTGELFF.

The genes are TRBV4-1 and TRBJ2-1; a possible D gene is TRBD1 (5 bases). Trimming pared 5 bases from V and 8 bases from J, leaving 19 bases between. The germline gives CDR1 MGHRA, CDR2 YSYEKL. The CDR3 has 15 amino acids. CDR3: CASSSLGQGFDEQFF. The CDR3 DNA sequence: TGCGCCAGCAGCTCCCTGGGGCAGGGTTTCGATGAGCAGTTCTTC.

This sequence joins TRBV28 and TRBJ1-4; tentative D call: TRBD1 (5 bases). The CDR3 totals 15 residues. V lost 3 bases to trimming and J lost 4 bases, with 12 bases between them. Germline CDR1 reads MDHEN; CDR2 reads SYDVKM. CDR3 coding DNA: TGTGCCAGCAGTTTCTTGGGAGACAGTAATGAAAAACTGTTTTTT. Its protein is CASSFLGDSNEKLFF.

This clonotype was counted once. Being one base from a much bigger clone, this may be a read error. The chain has TRBV20-1 and TRBJ2-6, with D perhaps given as TRBD1 or TRBD2 (5 bases each). CDR3 length: 14 amino acids. Germline V gene lookup returns CDR1 DFQATT and CDR2 SNEGSKA (reference sequence). Written as DNA, the CDR3 is TGCAGTGCTCAGGGTTTCTCCGGGGCCAACGTCCAGACTTTC. It yields the protein CSAQGFSGANVQTF.

This clonotype was seen ten or more times. V is TRBV4-3 and J is TRBJ2-3, with D possibly being TRBD1 (7 bases). Germline V CDR1 and CDR2: LGHNA, YSLEER. The CDR3 is made up of 15 amino acids. V was clipped by 3 bases and J by 3 bases, with 13 bases between them. CDR3 nucleotide sequence: TGCGCCAGCAGCCAGAAGACAGGGAGGACAGATACGCAGTATTTT. This gives the protein CASSQKTGRTDTQYF.

This chain uses TRBV15 with TRBJ1-5, with a weak D call TRBD1 (6 bases). V was clipped by 1 base and J by 0 bases, with 13 bases between them. Germline values: CDR1 LNHNV, CDR2 YYDKDF (reference sequence). CDR3 length equals 17 residues. The CDR3 DNA reads TGTGCCACCAGCAGAGGTACAGGGACATCTAGCAATCAGCCCCAGCATTTT. It encodes CATSRGTGTSSNQPQHF.

This clonotype has at least ten counts. The J gene is TRBJ2-1, the V gene TRBV20-1; D is perhaps TRBD1 (5 bases). The V gene lost 5 bases and the J gene lost 5 bases, with 10 bases spanning the gap. Germline CDR1 is DFQATT and CDR2 is SNEGSKA (reference sequence). The CDR3 is 12 residues long. DNA of the CDR3: TGCAGTGCTCAAAAGACAGACAATGAGCAGTTCTTC. Its protein is CSAQKTDNEQFF.

This chain links TRBV29-1 with TRBJ1-1; the D is unclear. The CDR3 has 14 residues. Germline assignment: CDR1 SQVTM and CDR2 ANQGSEA. Trimming took off 6 bases at V and 0 bases at J, with 14 bases between the two ends. The CDR3 DNA follows: TGCAGCGTCGAACCGACGGTTATGAACACTGAAGCTTTCTTT. Protein sequence: CSVEPTVMNTEAFF.

In this sample, this clonotype turned up many times. The rearrangement joins TRBV6-2 or TRBV6-3 to TRBJ1-1, with D uncertain. Germline assignment: CDR1 MNHEY and CDR2 SVGEGT. The V gene lost 6 bases and the J gene lost 1 base, with 9 bases spanning the gap. The CDR3 is made up of 13 amino acids. In DNA form, the CDR3 reads TGTGCCAGCAGCCCATCGGGGAACACTGAAGCTTTCTTT. Protein: CASSPSGNTEAFF.

This clonotype is medium-sized in the sample. This chain links TRBV4-3 with TRBJ2-1; 16 bases agree with TRBD2. The CDR3 is 22 amino acids. Germline values: CDR1 LGHNA, CDR2 YSLEER. Losses at the gene ends were 2 bases for V and 5 bases for J; bases not matched to a gene: 18. This chain's CDR3 is CASSQYPPGTSGRALVNNEQFF. Here the CDR3 DNA reads TGCGCCAGCAGCCAATATCCACCCGGGACTAGCGGGAGGGCCTTAGTGAACAATGAGCAGTTCTTC.

The V call is TRBV7-8, the J call TRBJ1-3, with D unresolved. Per the germline V gene, CDR1 is SGHVS and CDR2 is FQNEAQ. V was shortened by 5 bases and J by 0 bases, with 11 bases between the two germline ends. The length of the CDR3 is 15 residues. The CDR3 spells CASSPRRYSGNTIYF. As DNA, the CDR3 is TGTGCCAGCAGCCCGCGACGGTACTCTGGAAACACCATATATTTT. The whole variable domain, remainder taken from reference TRBV7-8 and TRBJ1-3, is GAGVSQSPRYKVAKRGQDVALRCDPISGHVSLFWYQQALGQGPEFLTYFQNEAQLDKSGLPSDRFFAERPEGSVSTLKIQRTQQEDSAVYLCASSPRRYSGNTIYFGEGSWLTVV.

This clonotype was detected once. The CDR3 protein is CASSQDTSGPSYEQYF. The CDR3, as DNA: TGCGCCAGCAGCCAAGATACTAGCGGACCCTCCTACGAGCAGTACTTC. The chain links TRBV4-3 to TRBJ2-7; 8 positions match TRBD2. Germline V CDR1 and CDR2: LGHNA, YSLEER. This CDR3 spans 16 amino acids. V lost 0 bases to trimming and J lost 0 bases; unmatched junction nucleotides: 4.

This clonotype was detected many times. The V and J genes are TRBV19 and TRBJ2-3; 8 bases fit TRBD1. After removal of 2 bases from V and 0 bases from J, the junction contained 4 bases not matched to a gene. Germline CDR1 reads LNHDA; CDR2 reads SQIVND (reference sequence). CDR3 length: 16 residues. CDR3 loop: CASSIRQGISTDTQYF. CDR3 sequence (DNA): TGTGCCAGTAGTATACGACAGGGGATAAGCACAGATACGCAGTATTTT.